A single sample gave rise to the 18 T cell receptor beta chains below, sequenced in a study of blood T cell repertoires in COVID-19. The repertoire was sequenced with immunoSEQ multiplex PCR; TCRdb's copy has only in-frame clones and lacks some. The sample contains 300,000 to 350,000 clones, over 80% of which appear only once. The sequenced sample consisted of PBMCs or T cells enriched from blood (not recorded which). These receptor sequences come from a man aged 25 to 40 who had recovered from COVID-19.

This clone was recorded only once. The J gene is TRBJ1-1, the V gene TRBV10-2, with a possible D match to TRBD1 (6 bases). The CDR3 sequence is 14 residues long. The V gene's germline CDR1 is WSHSY and CDR2 SAAADI. The germline V and J ends were trimmed by 2 bases and 4 bases, with 11 bases remaining between them. The CDR3 loop reads CASSELVRGTEAFF. In nucleotides, the CDR3 is TGCGCCAGCAGTGAGCTTGTCAGGGGCACTGAAGCTTTCTTT.

V usage is TRBV27 and J usage is TRBJ1-6; the D is unclear. Trimming shortened V by 6 bases and J by 6 bases, and 3 bases separated the two germline ends. The CDR3 length is 11 residues. Germline CDR1 is MNHEY and CDR2 is SMNVEV (reference sequence). In nucleotides, the CDR3 is TGTGCCAGCAGCTTTAATTCACCCCTCCACTTT. It encodes CASSFNSPLHF.

This chain connects TRBV10-1 to TRBJ2-3; D not resolved. The germline gives CDR1 WNHNN, CDR2 SYGVQD (reference sequence). Trimming stripped 0 bases from V and 3 bases from J, with 7 bases between. The CDR3 is 14 residues long. CDR3 sequence (DNA): TGCGCCAGCAGTGAGTCGAGTGTTACAGATACGCAGTATTTT. Protein product: CASSESSVTDTQYF.

V usage is TRBV11-2 and J usage is TRBJ2-7; tentatively, D is TRBD2 (7 bases). The CDR3 consists of 15 residues. The ends were cut back, 0 bases at V and 3 bases at J, with 12 bases in the middle. CDR1 and CDR2 (germline): SGHAT, FQNNGV. DNA for the CDR3: TGTGCCAGCAGCTTAGATACGCGGGGGCTCTACGAGCAGTACTTC. Protein: CASSLDTRGLYEQYF. The variable domain in full, completed from reference TRBV11-2 and TRBJ2-7, reads EAGVAQSPRYKIIEKRQSVAFWCNPISGHATLYWYQQILGQGPKLLIQFQNNGVVDDSQLPKDRFSAERLKGVDSTLKIQPAKLEDSAVYLCASSLDTRGLYEQYFGPGTRLTVT.

The chain is built from TRBV27 and TRBJ1-3; D gene unclear. The V and J ends lost 3 bases and 2 bases respectively, with 11 bases between them. The CDR3 runs 15 residues. From germline, CDR1 is MNHEY and CDR2 SMNVEV (reference sequence). The CDR3 protein is CASSFIPVAGNTIYF. CDR3 bases: TGTGCCAGCAGTTTTATACCGGTGGCTGGAAACACCATATATTTT.

A single count supports this clone. The chain recombines TRBV28 with TRBJ1-4, with a tentative D call TRBD1 (5 bases). This CDR3 is built from 15 residues. Per the germline V gene, CDR1 is MDHEN and CDR2 is SYDVKM. V lost 5 bases to trimming and J lost 3 bases, with 13 bases between them. The CDR3 nucleotides are TGTGCCAGCAGTCCCGCAGGGCAGTCTAATGAAAAACTGTTTTTT. This translates into CASSPAGQSNEKLFF.

The chain combines TRBV10-3 with TRBJ1-6; D is perhaps TRBD1 (5 bases). Germline CDR1 and CDR2: ENHRY and SYGVKD. The CDR3 is 13 amino acids. Trimming shortened V by 6 bases and J by 6 bases, and 9 bases separated the two germline ends. CDR3: CAISRQSNSPLHF. The CDR3 region has the DNA TGTGCCATCAGCCGACAGTCTAATTCACCCCTCCACTTT.

In this sample, this clone turned up a few times. The chain joins TRBV5-1 to TRBJ2-7; 13 bases fit TRBD2. There are 22 residues in the CDR3. Germline V lookup: CDR1 SGHRS, CDR2 YFSETQ. V was clipped by 1 base and J by 2 bases; unmatched bases: 21. CDR3 in amino acids: CASSLNKGIGLAGATSTYEQYF. CDR3 nucleotides: TGCGCCAGCAGCTTGAACAAGGGTATTGGACTAGCGGGGGCAACCTCAACCTACGAGCAGTACTTC.

This clone was recorded once. The rearrangement links TRBV4-2 to TRBJ1-2, with a tentative D call TRBD1 (6 bases). The CDR3 extends over 14 amino acids. Germline-derived CDR1 and CDR2 are LGHNA and YNFKEQ. V lost 4 bases and J lost 4, with 13 bases in between. Written as DNA, the CDR3 is TGTGCCAGCAGCCCTCCGACAGGAACCTATGGCTACACCTTC. It translates to CASSPPTGTYGYTF.

The V gene is TRBV2, the J gene TRBJ1-5; D is undetermined. This CDR3 region has 14 residues. Germline V gene sequence: CDR1 SNHLY, CDR2 FYNNEI. V shed 2 bases and J shed 4 bases, with 9 bases lying between them. The CDR3 DNA follows: TGTGCCAGCAGTGAACGGGTGGAAAATCAGCCCCAGCATTTT. Amino acids: CASSERVENQPQHF.

The chain carries TRBV12-3 or TRBV12-4 and TRBJ2-3; 11 nucleotides match TRBD2. CDR3 length equals 12 residues. V trimming: 5 bases; J trimming: 15 bases; junction bases outside the gene matches: 7. DNA for the CDR3: TGTGCCAGCAGTAACATAGCGGGGGGGCTTTATTTT. It translates to CASSNIAGGLYF.

This chain links TRBV18 with TRBJ2-7; D is possibly TRBD2 (6 bases). The CDR3 extends over 13 amino acids. CDR1 is KGHSH and CDR2 is LQKENI in the germline V gene. Trimming took off 4 bases at V and 2 bases at J, with 9 bases between the two ends. This CDR3 is CASSRGVAYEQYF. In DNA form, the CDR3 reads TGTGCCAGCTCACGGGGGGTAGCCTACGAGCAGTACTTC. The full variable domain, completed using reference TRBV18 and TRBJ2-7, is NAGVMQNPRHLVRRRGQEARLRCSPMKGHSHVYWYRQLPEEGLKFMVYLQKENIIDESGMPKERFSAEFPKEGPSILRIQQVVRGDSAAYFCASSRGVAYEQYFGPGTRLTVT.

CDR3: CASSPPGLGGADTQYF. Here the CDR3 DNA reads TGTGCCAGCAGCCCTCCGGGACTAGGAGGGGCAGATACGCAGTATTTT. The chain employs TRBV4-2 and TRBJ2-3, with 8 bases that match TRBD2. The ends lost 4 bases at V and 4 bases at J; junction bases unmatched: 10. Germline V gives CDR1 LGHNA, CDR2 YNFKEQ. This CDR3 is 16 amino acids long.

The genes are TRBV7-3 and TRBJ2-1, with 12 positions matching TRBD1. The germline V gene encodes CDR1 SGHTA and CDR2 FQGTGA. V shed 3 bases, J shed 6 bases, and the junction held 3 bases outside the gene matches. CDR3 length equals 15 residues. The CDR3 loop is CASSFGTGGRNEQFF. The DNA for the CDR3 is TGTGCCAGCAGCTTTGGGACAGGGGGCCGCAATGAGCAGTTCTTC.

V is TRBV30 and J is TRBJ2-4; tentative D call: TRBD1 (5 bases). The CDR3 totals 15 residues. Trimming left V 0 bases short and J 2 bases short, with 11 bases between. CDR1 and CDR2 from the germline V gene are GTSNPN and SVGIG (reference sequence). CDR3 amino acids: CAWSVPGNTKNIQYF. CDR3 nucleotide sequence: TGTGCCTGGAGTGTACCAGGGAACACCAAAAACATTCAGTACTTC.

V gene TRBV3-1 (or the pseudogene TRBV3-2) combines with J gene TRBJ2-4; D gene unclear. The V gene lost 2 bases and the J gene lost 7 bases, with 6 bases spanning the gap. The CDR3 has 12 amino acids. Looked up from germline, CDR1 is LGHDT and CDR2 is YNNKEL (reference sequence). CDR3 in amino acids: CASSQSRNIQYF. CDR3 in DNA: TGTGCCAGCAGCCAATCTCGGAACATTCAGTACTTC.

This CDR3 is CAHRDPGLAIEETQYF. The DNA for the CDR3 is TGTGCCCACCGAGACCCCGGACTAGCGATAGAAGAGACCCAGTACTTC. V usage is TRBV24-1 and J usage is TRBJ2-5; 9 nucleotides line up with TRBD2. CDR1 is KGHDR, CDR2 SFDVKD, per germline. This CDR3 is built from 16 residues. Unmatched junction bases numbered 16, after V lost 12 bases and J lost 3 bases.

This clone has only a few counts. The genes are TRBV27 and TRBJ1-6, with D perhaps TRBD1 (6 bases). CDR1 and CDR2 (germline): MNHEY, SMNVEV (reference sequence). This CDR3 spans 13 amino acids. Trimming took off 3 bases at V and 10 bases at J, with 10 bases between the two ends. CDR3 DNA sequence: TGTGCCAGCAGTTTGAGAGGGGGATCACCCCTCCACTTT. Amino acid sequence: CASSLRGGSPLHF.